Detailed here is one TCR beta chain. The antigen is not known. The germline V gene encodes CDR1 SGHAT and CDR2 FQNNGV. V dropped 5 bases and J dropped 6; count of bases not matched to a gene: 23. The CDR3 extends over 19 amino acids. The data are from a study of OX40 agonist ivuxolimab in advanced cancers. Study in general: Patients were given ivuxolimab, an antibody that agonizes OX40 (CD134). Averaging 60 years in age, with a range of roughly 23 to 80, the cohort was 80% to 90% male.

General study points: In the 0.1 to 3.0 mg/kg range, CD4+ and CD8+ blood T cells had expanded clonally by week 6.

This table comes from immunoSEQ multiplex PCR, and its TCRdb copy is limited to in-frame clones, with some not included. The sample carries around 150,000 clones, 90% recorded once. The rearrangement joins TRBV11-2 to TRBJ2-7, with 9 bases that match TRBD2. Here the sequenced sample was CD4+ or CD8+ T cells sorted from blood, taken in a trial of the OX40 agonist ivuxolimab. This TCR was recovered from an adult with an advanced solid tumor such as melanoma, head and neck, liver or kidney cancer. CDR3 in DNA: TGTGCCAGCAGCATAAGGGGGGACGCTATGTATAGCGGGAGCAGCGAGCAGTACTTC. Its protein product is CASSIRGDAMYSGSSEQYF.